Sequencing of this T cell receptor (beta chain) was carried out in a study of cytomegalovirus exposure and HLA in healthy donors. This clone was detected a few times. Its target is not known. Study outcomes and limitations: Clonal expansion was found to be greater in HLA-associated TCR beta chains than in equally common others in a later analysis. Common viral pathogens were later found to be apparently linked to several of the most significant clusters. In vitro, three CMV-associated chains proved specific for CMV antigens. The availability of immune exposure information extended only to CMV serostatus.

PCR involved 60 Vbeta and 13 Jbeta primers. Clones were sequenced by immunoSEQ multiplex PCR, and TCRdb holds only the in-frame ones, with some missing. The sample lists 150,000 to 200,000 clones; around two thirds were seen once. V trimming: 0 bases; J trimming: 8 bases; junction bases outside the gene matches: 9. The CDR3 has 15 residues. Germline V gene sequence: CDR1 MRHNA, CDR2 SNTAGT. The chain recombines TRBV6-4 with TRBJ1-2; 7 bases agree with TRBD1. Source material: PBMCs. The sequence came from a man aged 25-40 years in good health and CMV-seropositive. The CDR3 reads CASSDSETGSGGYTF. The CDR3 coding sequence is TGTGCCAGCAGTGACTCGGAGACAGGGTCAGGCGGCTACACCTTC.